This TCR beta chain was sequenced for a study of Ad26.COV2.S vaccination and SARS-CoV-2 variants. This CDR3 has 14 amino acids. Germline V CDR1 and CDR2: MNHNS, SASEGT. Trimming took 1 base from V and 2 from J, leaving 8 bases between them. About this clone itself: No antigen is known for it.

Study-level results: Greater spike-specific TCR breadth was seen in vaccine recipients than in placebo recipients. Substantial breadth was reported for post-vaccination spike-specific CD8+ and CD4+ T cells.

The assay was immunoSEQ multiplex PCR, and TCRdb's table has in-frame clones only and misses some. The table has more than 120,000 clones, 86% seen once. V usage is TRBV6-1 and J usage is TRBJ1-2, with D perhaps TRBD1 (5 bases). The source was peripheral blood, collected after recovery from COVID-19. This sequence was found in a human donor who had recovered from COVID-19. CDR3 coding DNA: TGTGCCAGCAGTGAAGACAGGCGAAACTATGGCTACACCTTC. Encoded protein: CASSEDRRNYGYTF.